The 21 T cell receptor beta chains presented below share a single source sample, sequenced in a study of blood T cell repertoires in COVID-19. TCRdb's table, derived via immunoSEQ multiplex PCR, lists solely in-frame clones and lacks some. Here the sample spans more than 120,000 clones, 75% to 90% being singletons. The specimen sequenced was peripheral blood. Receptor source: a human donor in a cohort sampled during active COVID-19.

This rearrangement joins TRBV5-8 to TRBJ2-5, with D maybe TRBD1 (6 bases). In germline, CDR1 is SGHTS, CDR2 YDEGEE. The CDR3 extends over 15 amino acids. Trimming removed 0 bases at V and 1 base at J, with 10 bases between. CDR3: CASSLDQGFQETQYF. Here the CDR3 DNA reads TGTGCCAGCAGCTTGGACCAGGGGTTCCAAGAGACCCAGTACTTC.

Judged by abundance, this clone is medium-sized. The rearrangement uses TRBV27 and TRBJ2-1; D is unresolved. The CDR3 has 13 amino acids. V lost 0 bases and J lost 7, with 7 bases in between. Germline values: CDR1 MNHEY, CDR2 SMNVEV (reference sequence). In nucleotides, the CDR3 is TGTGCCAGCAGTTTATCCTCACTTAATGAGCAGTTCTTC. This codes for CASSLSSLNEQFF.

V and J are TRBV6-5 and TRBJ2-5; TRBD2 matches at 7 bases. The germline CDR1 and CDR2 sequences are MNHEY and SVGAGI. This CDR3 contains 14 residues. Unmatched junction bases numbered 1, after V lost 2 bases and J lost 1 base. Written as DNA, the CDR3 is TGTGCCAGCAGTTACCAGCGGGGCCAAGAGACCCAGTACTTC. It translates to CASSYQRGQETQYF.

This CDR3 is CASSAAGGTGELFF. The CDR3 bases are TGTGCCAGTAGCGCCGCAGGGGGCACCGGGGAGCTGTTTTTT. This chain links TRBV19 with TRBJ2-2, with TRBD1 identical over 7 bases. CDR3 size: 14 residues. V was pared by 6 bases and J by 4 bases, with 5 bases of the junction left unmatched. Germline CDR1 reads LNHDA; CDR2 reads SQIVND (reference sequence).

CDR3 nucleotides: TGTGCCAGCAGCGACGGAAGACAGCCCTCTAGTAATGAGCAGTTCTTC. Amino acids: CASSDGRQPSSNEQFF. V and J are TRBV9 and TRBJ2-1; D is possibly TRBD1 (5 bases). The germline gives CDR1 SGDLS, CDR2 YYNGEE. V dropped 3 bases and J dropped 7 bases, with 20 bases sitting between them. This CDR3 comprises 16 residues.

The chain couples TRBV5-1 to TRBJ2-3; 11 bases agree with TRBD2. After removal of 0 bases from V and 6 bases from J, the junction contained 3 bases not matched to a gene. This CDR3 region has 15 residues. The germline CDR1 and CDR2 sequences are SGHRS and YFSETQ. The CDR3 region has the DNA TGCGCCAGCAGCTTGGATAGCGGGAGGGCCGATACGCAGTATTTT. Translation: CASSLDSGRADTQYF.

V and J are TRBV5-1 and TRBJ2-1, with 10 positions matching TRBD1. The CDR3 is made up of 15 amino acids. Trimming cost V 1 base and J 9 bases; bases outside gene matches: 7. From germline, CDR1 is SGHRS and CDR2 YFSETQ. In DNA, the CDR3 is TGCGCCAGCAGCTTGATGACAGGGGGCGCGGGTGAGCAGTTCTTC. This codes for CASSLMTGGAGEQFF.

The chain carries TRBV28 and TRBJ2-7; TRBD1 aligns across 8 bases. Germline values: CDR1 MDHEN, CDR2 SYDVKM. V lost 6 bases to trimming and J lost 1 base; unmatched junction nucleotides: 11. The CDR3 runs to 16 residues. The CDR3 region is CASRQARQGTSYEQYF. CDR3 coding DNA: TGTGCCAGCAGACAAGCTAGACAGGGGACGTCCTACGAGCAGTACTTC.

This clone occurred once. This chain's CDR3 is CASSLRQGASSPLHF. The CDR3 DNA is TGTGCCAGCAGCTTAAGACAGGGGGCTAGTTCACCCCTCCACTTT. V gene TRBV7-3 combines with J gene TRBJ1-6; 10 bases match TRBD1. The V segment lost 1 base and the J segment 9 bases; nucleotides outside the gene matches: 3. Per germline, CDR1 SGHTA and CDR2 FQGTGA. This CDR3 region has 15 residues.

The rearrangement links TRBV6-5 to TRBJ2-3, with D possibly being TRBD2 (6 bases). Germline V gene lookup returns CDR1 MNHEY and CDR2 SVGAGI. V was trimmed by 2 bases and J by 4 bases, leaving 10 bases between them. The CDR3 extends over 14 amino acids. The CDR3 region is CASSYLPGADTQYF. The CDR3 DNA sequence: TGTGCCAGCAGTTACCTGCCGGGGGCAGATACGCAGTATTTT.

The gene calls are TRBV19 and TRBJ1-1, with unresolved D. This CDR3 has 13 residues. Trimming left V 6 bases short and J 1 base short, with 9 bases between. CDR1 and CDR2 (germline): LNHDA, SQIVND (reference sequence). CDR3 nucleotides: TGTGCCAGTAGCGCCACAGCGAACACTGAAGCTTTCTTT. This codes for CASSATANTEAFF.

This clone was picked up a small number of times. The rearrangement links TRBV25-1 to TRBJ1-5; the D gene is possibly TRBD1 (5 bases). The CDR3 extends over 14 amino acids. The V gene's germline CDR1 is MGHDK and CDR2 SYGVNS. The V and J ends lost 1 base and 6 bases respectively, with 10 bases between them. This CDR3 is CASSESREAQPQHF. CDR3 nucleotide sequence: TGTGCCAGCAGTGAATCCAGGGAAGCTCAGCCCCAGCATTTT.

The chain recombines TRBV5-1 with TRBJ2-3; D may be TRBD1 (5 bases). This CDR3 spans 16 amino acids. CDR1 and CDR2 from the germline V gene are SGHRS and YFSETQ. V was trimmed by 3 bases and J by 0 bases, leaving 14 bases between them. The DNA of the CDR3 is TGCGCCAGCAGCTGGGGCAGGATTTCTAGCACAGATACGCAGTATTTT. This sequence encodes CASSWGRISSTDTQYF.

The CDR3: CASSLSRHQTDTQYF. The CDR3 nucleotides are TGTGCCAGCAGCTTGTCAAGACACCAGACAGATACGCAGTATTTT. The chain recombines TRBV5-4 with TRBJ2-3; D not certain. From germline, CDR1 is SGHNT and CDR2 YYREEE (reference sequence). The CDR3 has 15 residues. Trimming cost V 1 base and J 3 bases, with 12 bases left between them.

The rearrangement links TRBV9 to TRBJ2-2; 9 bases line up with TRBD2. The CDR3 runs 16 residues. Germline-derived CDR1 and CDR2 are SGDLS and YYNGEE. With 0 bases clipped from V and 1 base from J, the junction kept 1 base outside the gene matches. The CDR3 is CASSVEAGGNTGELFF. The CDR3 nucleotides read TGTGCCAGCAGCGTAGAAGCGGGAGGGAACACCGGGGAGCTGTTTTTT.

This rearrangement joins TRBV6-1 to TRBJ1-3; TRBD1 matches 7 bases. The CDR3 consists of 15 residues. Losses at the gene ends were 3 bases for V and 6 bases for J; bases not matched to a gene: 8. From germline, CDR1 is MNHNS and CDR2 SASEGT. The CDR3: CASSDLGTEKNTIYF. CDR3 coding DNA: TGTGCCAGCAGTGATTTGGGGACAGAGAAAAACACCATATATTTT.

The V and J genes are TRBV6-5 and TRBJ2-7; D is perhaps TRBD1 (6 bases). Trimming stripped 5 bases from V and 3 bases from J, with 8 bases between. The CDR3 has 12 residues. Germline lookup yields CDR1 MNHEY and CDR2 SVGAGI. The CDR3, as DNA: TGTGCCAGCAGTCAGGACAGCTACGAGCAGTACTTC. Amino acids: CASSQDSYEQYF.

The rearrangement links TRBV28 to TRBJ1-3, with TRBD1 identical over 7 bases. The V segment lost 5 bases and the J segment 0 bases; nucleotides outside the gene matches: 7. This CDR3 is 16 amino acids long. Germline assignment: CDR1 MDHEN and CDR2 SYDVKM. The DNA for the CDR3 is TGTGCCAGCAGTCCGAGGGGGCTCCCCTCTGGAAACACCATATATTTT. Translation gives CASSPRGLPSGNTIYF.

V gene TRBV24-1 combines with J gene TRBJ2-1; TRBD1 matches at 7 bases. The length of the CDR3 is 13 residues. Germline V gives CDR1 KGHDR, CDR2 SFDVKD. J lost 12 bases, V lost 4 bases, and 8 bases had no gene match. CDR3 amino acids: CATSESAGTVQFF. CDR3 nucleotides: TGTGCCACCAGTGAGTCCGCCGGGACAGTGCAGTTCTTC.

The J gene is TRBJ2-5, the V gene TRBV30, with D tentatively TRBD1 (5 bases). Trimming shortened V by 5 bases and J by 5 bases, and 18 bases separated the two germline ends. CDR1 GTSNPN and CDR2 SVGIG come from the germline V gene (reference sequence). The CDR3 loop spans 14 amino acids. CDR3 region: CAWGTTASGETQYF. CDR3 coding DNA: TGTGCCTGGGGAACGACAGCTTCAGGGGAGACCCAGTACTTC. The full variable domain, its missing parts supplied by reference TRBV30 and TRBJ2-5, is SQTIHQWPATLVQPVGSPLSLECTVEGTSNPNLYWYRQAAGRGLQLLFYSVGIGQISSEVPQNLSASRPQDRQFILSSKKLLLSDSGFYLCAWGTTASGETQYFGPGTRLLVL.

For this clone: At one of its ends the junction is not consistent with the germline gene, which may arise from a read error. The chain combines TRBV11-1 with TRBJ2-7, with TRBD1 matching 7 bases. The CDR3 extends over 13 amino acids. CDR1 and CDR2 from the germline V gene are SGHAT and FQDESV (reference sequence). The CDR3 loop reads CASSLGQSSEQYF. The DNA for the CDR3 is TGTGCCAGCAGCCTGGGACAGTCCTCCGAGCAGTACTTC.